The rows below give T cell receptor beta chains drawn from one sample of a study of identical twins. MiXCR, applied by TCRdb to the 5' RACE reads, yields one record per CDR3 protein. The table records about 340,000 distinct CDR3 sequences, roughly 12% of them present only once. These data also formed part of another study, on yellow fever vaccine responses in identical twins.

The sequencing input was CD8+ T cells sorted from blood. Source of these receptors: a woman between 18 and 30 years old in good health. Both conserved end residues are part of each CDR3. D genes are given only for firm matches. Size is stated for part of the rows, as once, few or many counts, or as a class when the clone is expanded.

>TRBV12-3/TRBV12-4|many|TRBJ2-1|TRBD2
TGTGCCAGCAGTTCGAAACCGGGACTAGCGCTCAATGAGCAGTTCTTC
CASSSKPGLALNEQFF
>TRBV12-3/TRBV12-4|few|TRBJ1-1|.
TGTGCCAGCAGTTTAGCCCTCGAAGCTTTCTTT
CASSLALEAFF
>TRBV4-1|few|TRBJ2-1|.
TGCGCCAGCAGCCAAGAAACAGCCCCCTACAATGAGCAGTTCTTC
CASSQETAPYNEQFF
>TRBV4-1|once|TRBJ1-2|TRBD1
TGCGCCAGCAGCCAAGCAGTACAGGGGGCCTACTATGGCTACACCTTC
CASSQAVQGAYYGYTF
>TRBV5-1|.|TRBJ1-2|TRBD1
TGCGCCAGCAGCTTGGAGGCCGGGACAGTCTATGGCTACACCTTC
CASSLEAGTVYGYTF
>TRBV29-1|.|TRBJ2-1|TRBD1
TGCAGCGTTCAACAGGGGTATGAGCAGTTCTTC
CSVQQGYEQFF
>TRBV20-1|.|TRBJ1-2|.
TGCAGTGCTAACTTCGGTGGCTACACCTTC
CSANFGGYTF
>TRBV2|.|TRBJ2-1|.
TGTGCCAGCCCGGCCAATGAGCAGTTCTTC
CASPANEQFF
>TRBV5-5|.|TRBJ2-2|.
TGTGCCAGCAGCCACGGTTTTGGGGGGCGGAACACCGGGGAGCTGTTTTTT
CASSHGFGGRNTGELFF
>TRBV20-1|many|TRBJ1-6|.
TGCAGTGCTAGGAGCTACAGGGAAAATAATAATTCACCCCTCCACTTT
CSARSYRENNNSPLHF
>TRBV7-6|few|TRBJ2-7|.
TGTGCCAGCAGCCCACGGGCACTTTACGAGCAGTACTTC
CASSPRALYEQYF
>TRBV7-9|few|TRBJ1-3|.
TGTGCCAGCAGCGCCGATTTGGAAGGCACCATATATTTT
CASSADLEGTIYF
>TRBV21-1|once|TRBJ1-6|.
TGTGCCAGCAGCAAAGAGGGCAGGATGAATTCACCCCTCCACTTT
CASSKEGRMNSPLHF
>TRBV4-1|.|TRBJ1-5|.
TGCGCCAGCAGCCAATACAATCAACAGGGTTTTCAGCCCCAGCATTTT
CASSQYNQQGFQPQHF
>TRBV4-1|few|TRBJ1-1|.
TGCGCCAGCAGCCAAGAATGGGACACTGAAGCTTTCTTT
CASSQEWDTEAFF
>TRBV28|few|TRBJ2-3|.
TGTGCCAGCAATCAACAGATACTCACAGATACGCAGTATTTT
CASNQQILTDTQYF
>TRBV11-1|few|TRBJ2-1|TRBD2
TGTGCCAGCAGCCCCACAGGGATAGCGGGACTTACCTACAATGAGCAGTTCTTC
CASSPTGIAGLTYNEQFF
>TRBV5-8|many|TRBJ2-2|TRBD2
TGTGCCAGCAGCCCAAAGCCTGTAGCGGGAGCGAACACCGGGGAGCTGTTTTTT
CASSPKPVAGANTGELFF
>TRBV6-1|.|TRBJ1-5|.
TGTGCCAGCAGTGAAGCGCTCGGGGCGGACCAGCCCCAGCATTTT
CASSEALGADQPQHF
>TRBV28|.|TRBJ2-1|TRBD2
TGTGCCAGCAGTTTAGATAGCGGGAGGGGGAATGAGCAGTTCTTC
CASSLDSGRGNEQFF
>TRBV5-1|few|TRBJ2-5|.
TGCGCCAGCAGCGTCCGACATCCGGAGACCCAGTACTTC
CASSVRHPETQYF
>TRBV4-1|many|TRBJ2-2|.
TGCGCCAGCAGCCTAGGGTCCTTGGGCGGGGAGCTGTTTTTT
CASSLGSLGGELFF
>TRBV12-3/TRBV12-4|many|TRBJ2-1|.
TGTGCCAGCAGCATATTTGACTACAATGAGCAGTTCTTC
CASSIFDYNEQFF
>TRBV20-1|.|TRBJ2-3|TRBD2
TGCAGTGCCCCGGGACTAGTTGGCACAGATACGCAGTATTTT
CSAPGLVGTDTQYF
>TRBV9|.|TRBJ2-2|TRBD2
TGTGCCAGCAGCACCGGGACTAGCGGGAGAAAGAACACCGGGGAGCTGTTTTTT
CASSTGTSGRKNTGELFF
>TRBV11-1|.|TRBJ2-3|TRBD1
TGTGCCAGCAGCTTAAGCCGGGGGGACAGGGGATACACAGATACGCAGTATTTT
CASSLSRGDRGYTDTQYF
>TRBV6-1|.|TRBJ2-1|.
TGTGCCAGCACGCAAGGGGGGTACAATGAGCAGTTCTTC
CASTQGGYNEQFF
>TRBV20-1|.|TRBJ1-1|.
TGCAGTGCCAGGACGTACACTGAAGCTTTCTTT
CSARTYTEAFF
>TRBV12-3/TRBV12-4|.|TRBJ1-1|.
TGTGCCAGCAGTTGGACCGGGACGATAATGAACACTGAAGCTTTCTTT
CASSWTGTIMNTEAFF
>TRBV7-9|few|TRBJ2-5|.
TGTGCCAGCAGCCCTCCCACCGTAGAGACCCAGTACTTC
CASSPPTVETQYF
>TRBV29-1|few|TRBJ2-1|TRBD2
TGCAGCGTTGAAGGTCTAGCGGGAGAGGTAAGCAGCTCCTACAATGAGCAGTTCTTC
CSVEGLAGEVSSSYNEQFF
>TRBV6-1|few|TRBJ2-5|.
TGTGCCAGCAGCGCAGGGGAATGGGAGACCCAGTACTTC
CASSAGEWETQYF
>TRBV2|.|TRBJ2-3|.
TGTGCCAGCCACTGGGAACTCGATACGCAGTATTTT
CASHWELDTQYF
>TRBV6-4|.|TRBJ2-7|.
TGTGCCAGCAGTTCGCGTGGGGCAGGATTCCCCTACGAGCAGTACTTC
CASSSRGAGFPYEQYF
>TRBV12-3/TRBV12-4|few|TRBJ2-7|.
TGTGCCAGCAGTTTAAGCTCGACAGGCGGTTACGAGCAGTACTTC
CASSLSSTGGYEQYF
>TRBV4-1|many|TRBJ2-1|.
TGCGCCAGCAGCCCCGGGTACGACAATGAGCAGTTCTTC
CASSPGYDNEQFF
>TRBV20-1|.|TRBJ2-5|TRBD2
TGCAGTGCTAGAGTGGTAGTAGCGGGATCCCAAGAGACCCAGTACTTC
CSARVVVAGSQETQYF
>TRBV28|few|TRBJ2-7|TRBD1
TGTGCCAGCAGTTCTGCCGGGACAGTCTACGAGCAGTACTTC
CASSSAGTVYEQYF
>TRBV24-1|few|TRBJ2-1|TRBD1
TGTGCCACCAGTGGGGGGCCCGGCAGGGGGCTGTACAATGAGCAGTTCTTC
CATSGGPGRGLYNEQFF
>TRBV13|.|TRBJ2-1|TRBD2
TGTGCCAGCAGCTCAGCGGGAGTAGTTGAGCAGTTCTTC
CASSSAGVVEQFF
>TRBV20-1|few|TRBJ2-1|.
TGCAGTGCTAGAGACTGGAGCTCCTACAATGAGCAGTTCTTC
CSARDWSSYNEQFF
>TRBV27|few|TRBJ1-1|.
TGTGCCAGCAGATCGGCATGGCAGAACACTGAAGCTTTCTTT
CASRSAWQNTEAFF
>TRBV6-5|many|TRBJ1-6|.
TGTGCCAGCAGTTTACAGGGCCTGAATTCACCCCTCCACTTT
CASSLQGLNSPLHF
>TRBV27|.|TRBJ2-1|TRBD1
TGTGCCAGCAGTTCCTGGGACAGTCCGCGCTCCTACAATGAGCAGTTCTTC
CASSSWDSPRSYNEQFF
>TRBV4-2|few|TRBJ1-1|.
TGTGCCAGCAGCACGGATCCGAACACTGAAGCTTTCTTT
CASSTDPNTEAFF
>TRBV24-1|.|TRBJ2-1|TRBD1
TGTGCCACCAGTGCCCCGGACAGGGGACACAATGAGCAGTTCTTC
CATSAPDRGHNEQFF
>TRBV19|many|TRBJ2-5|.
TGTGCCAGTAGTATAGGCAGGGGCCAAGAGACCCAGTACTTC
CASSIGRGQETQYF
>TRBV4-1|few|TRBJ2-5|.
TGCGCCAGCAGCCAAGGGCCGTACCAAGAGACCCAGTACTTC
CASSQGPYQETQYF
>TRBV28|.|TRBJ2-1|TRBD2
TGTGCCAGCAGTTTGCGGGAGGCTTACAATGAGCAGTTCTTC
CASSLREAYNEQFF
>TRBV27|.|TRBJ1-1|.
TGTGCCAGCAGTCCCGGGGCCGGCACTGAAGCTTTCTTT
CASSPGAGTEAFF
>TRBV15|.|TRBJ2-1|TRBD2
TGTGCCACCAGCACTGGGACTAGCAATGAGCAGTTCTTC
CATSTGTSNEQFF
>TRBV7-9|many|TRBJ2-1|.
TGTGCCAGCAGCACTTTCGGGACTCTAGGTGGGAATGAGCAGTTCTTC
CASSTFGTLGGNEQFF